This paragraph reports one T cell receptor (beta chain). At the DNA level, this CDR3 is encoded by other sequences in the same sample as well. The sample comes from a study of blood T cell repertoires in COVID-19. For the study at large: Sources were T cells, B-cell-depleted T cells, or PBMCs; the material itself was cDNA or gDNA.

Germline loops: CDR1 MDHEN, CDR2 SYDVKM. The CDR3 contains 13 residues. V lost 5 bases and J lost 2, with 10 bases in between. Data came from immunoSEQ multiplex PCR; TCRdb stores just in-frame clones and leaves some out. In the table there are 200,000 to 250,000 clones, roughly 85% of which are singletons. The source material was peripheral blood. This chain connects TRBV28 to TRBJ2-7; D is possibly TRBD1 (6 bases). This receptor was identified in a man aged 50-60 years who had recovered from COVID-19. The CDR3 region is CASSRTVPYEQYF. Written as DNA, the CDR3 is TGTGCCAGCAGTAGGACAGTACCCTACGAGCAGTACTTC.